This record looks at one T cell receptor (beta chain) sequence and its context. There is no known antigen for this receptor. The sample holds no much larger clone one base away, and base qualities are not on file. V is pared back by 4 bases and J by 8 bases, with 17 bases lying between the germline termini. The CDR1 and CDR2 encoded by the germline V gene are SNHLY and FYNNEI. The CDR3 starts with the cysteine, ends with the phenylalanine, and has 14 residues. Kept here is only the CDR3 DNA, which spans 42 bases and is read in frame from base 1. Another Seattle source contributed samples from volunteer blood donors who had recovered from COVID-19. The collaborating institutions used their own protocols to collect whole blood in K2EDTA tubes. Collaborator samples were shipped for TCRbeta analysis as frozen whole blood, isolated PBMCs, or DNA extracted from either sample type. TCRbeta CDR3 regions were amplified from genomic DNA using the immunoSEQ Assay, a bias-controlled multiplex PCR. Per the source publication's procedure: The number of nucleated cells in each sample was estimated by amplification of reference gene primers within the assay. Sequence reads were collapsed and filtered to measure the absolute abundance of every unique TCRbeta CDR3 rearrangement. For each sample, productive Simpson clonality was calculated as the square root of Simpson's diversity index across productive rearrangements. The clones in this table, taken by TCRdb from immuneACCESS, are in-frame only. Not every clone is retained; where verified, under half of the shortfall comes from an unresolved V gene, and the cause of the rest is unknown. The V and J calls and clone size were taken over from that table, and D and trimming were inferred from the DNA. The sample table records 300,000 or so clones; roughly nine tenths of these occur just once. The ten largest account for approximately 6.5% of the sample.

The data originate from a study of blood T cell repertoires in COVID-19 (dated by TCRdb to about 2020). About the full investigation: The collaborator samples originated in the United States, Italy and Spain and spanned the acute and convalescent phases of COVID-19. Where available, HLA class I and class II types were obtained from metadata supplied by the sample provider rather than from assay-based typing. Samples came from the ongoing ImmuneRACE study (first 160 participants) plus 1,254 subjects from 6 global collaborators. The repertoires were made available in a free public database intended to serve as a resource for research on the immune response to SARS-CoV-2. The prospective study material was composed of cDNA or gDNA derived from T cells, B-cell-depleted T cells, or PBMCs. Deeply sampled blood TCRbeta repertoires from subjects exposed to, actively infected with, or recovered from COVID-19 were included in the dataset. Sample metadata almost always included a de-identified subject ID, COVID-19 status, age in years and sex. General conclusions and limits of the study: The amount of clinical and demographic metadata varied by source and participant and was provided uncurated.

The source material was peripheral blood. Recombination joined TRBV2 with TRBJ1-1; a tentative D call is TRBD1 (5 bases match). This sequence was found in a man younger than 35 who had recovered from COVID-19. The encoded CDR3 is CASSALPTGKEAFF. The DNA reads TGTGCCAGCAGTGCACTACCCACAGGAAAAGAAGCTTTCTTT.